These 23 T cell receptor beta chains were sequenced from one sample in a study of cytotoxic CD8 clonotypes in ibrutinib-treated CLL. This table comes from immunoSEQ multiplex PCR, and its TCRdb copy is limited to in-frame clones, with some not included. The sample includes approximately 16,000 clones, about 60% of them seen just once. This material consisted of PBMCs, taken before ibrutinib treatment. The receptors derive from a human donor with chronic lymphocytic leukemia.

CDR3 residues: CAISGRGQETQYF. The CDR3 DNA reads TGTGCCATCAGTGGGAGGGGGCAAGAGACCCAGTACTTC. This chain joins TRBV10-3 and TRBJ2-5; tentatively, D is TRBD1 or TRBD2 (6 bases each). Germline V gene data show CDR1 as ENHRY and CDR2 as SYGVKD. V was cut by 4 bases and J by 2 bases, with 8 bases left in between. This CDR3 has 13 residues.

The gene calls are TRBV6-1 and TRBJ2-1; TRBD2 matches at 11 bases. V lost 6 bases and J lost 9; bases outside the gene matches: 1. This CDR3 has 12 residues. In germline, CDR1 is MNHNS, CDR2 SASEGT. CDR3 DNA sequence: TGTGCCAGCAGCGGACTAGCGGGTGAGCAGTTCTTC. It encodes CASSGLAGEQFF.

This clone was found a few times. V is TRBV9 and J is TRBJ2-3; TRBD2 agrees at 13 bases. The CDR3 contains 16 residues. Trimming at V came to 3 bases and at J to 5 bases, leaving 6 bases not matched to a gene. CDR1 is SGDLS, CDR2 YYNGEE, per germline. As DNA, the CDR3 is TGTGCCAGCAGCGCCGGGACTAGCGGGACAGTAGATACGCAGTATTTT. Translated, it gives CASSAGTSGTVDTQYF. Supplemented by reference TRBV9 and TRBJ2-3, the full variable domain reads DSGVTQTPKHLITATGQRVTLRCSPRSGDLSVYWYQQSLDQGLQFLIQYYNGEERAKGNILERFSAQQFPDLHSELNLSSLELGDSALYFCASSAGTSGTVDTQYFGPGTRLTVL.

This chain links TRBV10-2 with TRBJ1-1, with a weak D call TRBD1 (5 bases). The germline gives CDR1 WSHSY, CDR2 SAAADI. Trimming left V 3 bases short and J 3 bases short, with 8 bases between. CDR3 size: 13 residues. The CDR3 loop reads CASSDGGDTEAFF. The CDR3 nucleotides are TGCGCCAGCAGTGATGGGGGGGACACTGAAGCTTTCTTT.

V is TRBV29-1 and J is TRBJ2-1; tentative D call: TRBD1 (6 bases). The CDR3 sequence is 15 residues long. Germline CDR1 and CDR2: SQVTM and ANQGSEA. With 0 bases removed from V and 14 bases from J, the gap between germline ends came to 23 bases. The DNA for the CDR3 is TGCAGCGTTGAAGATGCCGGGACATTGGCGTCGTCTGAGTTCTTC. Protein product: CSVEDAGTLASSEFF.

This rearrangement joins TRBV6-6 to TRBJ1-4; D remains unclear. Trimming left V 7 bases short and J 0 bases short, with 9 bases between. Looked up from germline, CDR1 is MNHNY and CDR2 is SVGAGI (reference sequence). The CDR3 is 14 amino acids. The CDR3 here is CASTLSTTNEKLFF. DNA for the CDR3: TGTGCCAGCACCCTTAGTACAACTAATGAAAAACTGTTTTTT.

This clone was counted between two and nine times. The chain links TRBV30 to TRBJ2-7, with 7 nucleotides matching TRBD2. Germline lookup yields CDR1 GTSNPN and CDR2 SVGIG (reference sequence). V gave up 1 base and J gave up 1 base; unmatched junction bases: 7. The length of the CDR3 is 15 residues. CDR3 DNA: TGTGCCTGGAGTGCCGGACTAGTAAGGTCCTACGAGCAGTACTTC. Its translation: CAWSAGLVRSYEQYF.

A few counts support this clone. V is TRBV10-3 and J is TRBJ1-3, with no clear D. This CDR3 has 13 amino acids. Germline CDR1 ENHRY, CDR2 SYGVKD. The ends were cut back, 4 bases at V and 3 bases at J, with 7 bases in the middle. Written as DNA, the CDR3 is TGTGCCATCAGTGCGACAATTGGAAACACCATATATTTT. It translates to CAISATIGNTIYF.

The J gene is TRBJ2-7, the V gene TRBV19; 9 bases fit TRBD1. V was pared by 5 bases and J by 4 bases, with 6 bases of the junction left unmatched. Germline CDR1 is LNHDA and CDR2 is SQIVND (reference sequence). The CDR3 runs to 14 residues. CDR3 in DNA: TGTGCCAGTAGTGTCCGGGACAGGGAATACGAGCAGTACTTC. It translates to CASSVRDREYEQYF. The full variable domain, in which reference TRBV19 and TRBJ2-7 provide the parts outside the CDR3, is DGGITQSPKYLFRKEGQNVTLSCEQNLNHDAMYWYRQDPGQGLRLIYYSQIVNDFQKGDIAEGYSVSREKKESFPLTVTSAQKNPTAFYLCASSVRDREYEQYFGPGTRLTVT.

The rearrangement links TRBV4-1 to TRBJ2-1; 7 nucleotides match TRBD1. Germline V gives CDR1 MGHRA, CDR2 YSYEKL. This CDR3 is 16 amino acids long. J lost 7 bases, V lost 4 bases, and 13 bases had no gene match. The chain's CDR3 is CASSLIGGQRGNEQFF. In nucleotides, the CDR3 is TGCGCCAGCAGCCTCATAGGGGGCCAGAGGGGGAATGAGCAGTTCTTC.

This clone was picked up a small number of times. J is TRBJ2-1 and V is TRBV2; D possibly uses TRBD1 or TRBD2 (5 bases each). With 3 bases removed from V and 0 bases from J, the gap between germline ends came to 15 bases. This CDR3 is built from 17 residues. In germline, CDR1 is SNHLY, CDR2 FYNNEI. CDR3 residues: CASSDGMGTSSYNEQFF. CDR3 DNA: TGTGCCAGCAGTGACGGAATGGGGACCAGCTCCTACAATGAGCAGTTCTTC.

This chain connects TRBV5-6 to TRBJ2-5, with D perhaps TRBD1 or TRBD2 (5 bases each). Germline V gives CDR1 SGHDT, CDR2 YYEEEE. V gave up 7 bases and J gave up 5 bases, with 12 bases separating them. The CDR3 totals 12 residues. The CDR3 loop reads CASELWGETQYF. CDR3 nucleotides: TGTGCCAGCGAACTCTGGGGGGAGACCCAGTACTTC.

The genes are TRBV27 and TRBJ1-4; D is undetermined. This CDR3 is 12 amino acids long. V lost 4 bases to trimming and J lost 10 bases, with 10 bases between them. Germline CDR1 reads MNHEY; CDR2 reads SMNVEV (reference sequence). Written as DNA, the CDR3 is TGTGCCAGCAGTTCCTCCGGTGGAAAACTGTTTTTT. Protein: CASSSSGGKLFF.

Only a few counts were recorded for this clone. The chain has TRBV7-2 and TRBJ1-2; D is unresolved. The CDR3 totals 14 residues. V lost 0 bases to trimming and J lost 4 bases, with 9 bases between them. Germline CDR1 SGHTA, CDR2 FQGNSA. As DNA, the CDR3 is TGTGCCAGCAGCTTAGCGCGGTGGGTCTATGGCTACACCTTC. Translated: CASSLARWVYGYTF.

This chain joins TRBV5-1 and TRBJ2-1, with 7 bases that match TRBD1. The length of the CDR3 is 13 residues. The V gene end was trimmed by 3 bases and the J gene end by 9 bases; junction bases not matched to a gene: 6. Germline CDR1 and CDR2: SGHRS and YFSETQ. CDR3 in amino acids: CASSWTGLVEQFF. DNA of the CDR3: TGCGCCAGCAGCTGGACAGGATTGGTTGAGCAGTTCTTC.

The chain has TRBV5-8 and TRBJ2-7; a weak D match, TRBD1 (5 bases). Per the germline V gene, CDR1 is SGHTS and CDR2 is YDEGEE. V was shortened by 4 bases and J by 4 bases, with 12 bases between the two germline ends. The CDR3 loop spans 13 amino acids. CDR3 region: CASSPGHLYEQYF. CDR3 sequence (DNA): TGTGCCAGCAGCCCAGGACATCTTTACGAGCAGTACTTC.

The chain joins TRBV18 to TRBJ2-5; D unresolved. The CDR3 is 13 residues long. Trimming shortened V by 4 bases and J by 4 bases, and 10 bases separated the two germline ends. Germline V gene sequence: CDR1 KGHSH, CDR2 LQKENI. CDR3 bases: TGTGCCAGCTCACTACGATCGACAGAGACCCAGTACTTC. Protein sequence: CASSLRSTETQYF.

In this sample, this clone turned up a few times. The J gene is TRBJ1-5, the V gene TRBV19, with D hard to call. The V end was cut by 2 bases, the J end by 9 bases, with 11 bases between. Germline assignment: CDR1 LNHDA and CDR2 SQIVND (reference sequence). The CDR3 has 13 residues. The CDR3 reads CASSIHTMTPQHF. DNA for the CDR3: TGTGCCAGTAGTATACACACAATGACGCCCCAGCATTTT.

The chain couples TRBV6-5 to TRBJ1-1; no clear D gene. The germline V and J ends were trimmed by 2 bases and 0 bases, with 7 bases remaining between them. The CDR3 totals 14 residues. Germline CDR1 and CDR2: MNHEY and SVGAGI. CDR3: CASSYERVNTEAFF. The CDR3 DNA follows: TGTGCCAGCAGTTACGAACGGGTGAACACTGAAGCTTTCTTT.

Note on this clone: The same CDR3 also results from other DNA sequences found in this sample. The chain uses TRBV4-2 and TRBJ1-4, with D possibly matching TRBD1 (5 bases). Germline V CDR1 and CDR2: LGHNA, YNFKEQ. Trimming took 1 base from V and 8 from J, leaving 11 bases between them. The CDR3 spans 14 residues. CDR3 region: CASSQGGVGEKLFF. The DNA for the CDR3 is TGTGCCAGCAGCCAAGGAGGGGTTGGGGAAAAACTGTTTTTT.

This clone showed up just once. The V gene is TRBV11-3, the J gene TRBJ2-2; D may be TRBD1 (6 bases). The germline V and J ends were trimmed by 5 bases and 6 bases, with 16 bases remaining between them. This CDR3 has 15 amino acids. Germline V lookup: CDR1 SGHNT, CDR2 YENEEA. The CDR3 protein is CASSLGGTRAGELFF. DNA for the CDR3: TGTGCCAGCAGCCTTGGGGGCACCAGGGCCGGGGAGCTGTTTTTT.

The chain couples TRBV13 to TRBJ1-6; D may be TRBD1 (6 bases). Germline assignment: CDR1 PRHDT and CDR2 FYEKMQ (reference sequence). The CDR3 spans 14 residues. V was clipped by 6 bases and J by 6 bases, with 12 bases between them. CDR3 DNA sequence: TGTGCCAGCAGTGAACAGGGTGTTAATTCACCCCTCCACTTT. This encodes CASSEQGVNSPLHF.

Written as DNA, the CDR3 is TGTGCCACCCGTAGGGGTGGAGAAAAACTGTTTTTT. Amino acids: CATRRGGEKLFF. The chain carries TRBV27 and TRBJ1-4; a weak D match, TRBD1 (5 bases). CDR1 is MNHEY and CDR2 is SMNVEV in the germline V gene (reference sequence). The CDR3 is 12 residues long. Trimming removed 10 bases at V and 8 bases at J, with 14 bases between.